These 27 T cell receptor beta chains were sequenced from one sample in a study of shared clonotypes between healthy human individuals. Here immunoSEQ multiplex PCR was the method, and the copy in TCRdb shows in-frame clones only, minus some. The sample has approximately 2,000,000 clones, about nine tenths seen once. Sequences were obtained from naive CD4+ T cells from PBMCs. Subset defined: CD45RA+ positively selected. The receptors here all came from a man between 18 and 35 years old in good health. Some clones in this sample may be carry-over from other donors' samples.

J is TRBJ2-2 and V is TRBV4-2; D may be TRBD1 or TRBD2 (5 bases each). The CDR3 loop spans 17 amino acids. V was shortened by 3 bases and J by 1 base, with 15 bases between the two germline ends. Germline CDR1 and CDR2: LGHNA and YNFKEQ. CDR3 loop: CASSHPPGTLNTGELFF. DNA for the CDR3: TGTGCCAGCAGCCACCCACCAGGGACCCTGAACACCGGGGAGCTGTTTTTT.

This chain uses TRBV7-9 with TRBJ2-6; D call uncertain. V shed 3 bases and J shed 4 bases, with 7 bases lying between them. The CDR3 has 14 residues. From germline, CDR1 is SEHNR and CDR2 FQNEAQ (reference sequence). The CDR3 loop reads CASSFRQGANVLTF. CDR3 coding DNA: TGTGCCAGCAGCTTCAGGCAGGGGGCCAACGTCCTGACTTTC.

The chain is built from TRBV27 and TRBJ2-6; D remains unclear. This CDR3 is 15 amino acids long. Germline assignment: CDR1 MNHEY and CDR2 SMNVEV (reference sequence). Trimming pared 8 bases from V and 0 bases from J, leaving 11 bases between. CDR3 sequence: CASCGKGSGANVLTF. CDR3 nucleotides: TGTGCCAGCTGTGGTAAAGGCTCTGGGGCCAACGTCCTGACTTTC.

J is TRBJ2-7 and V is TRBV6-5; 11 nucleotides match TRBD1. The CDR3 is 15 amino acids. V was pared by 5 bases and J by 6 bases, with 9 bases of the junction left unmatched. The germline CDR1 and CDR2 sequences are MNHEY and SVGAGI. This chain's CDR3 is CASSRLPGQGVEQYF. CDR3 nucleotides: TGTGCCAGCAGTAGACTTCCGGGACAGGGGGTCGAGCAGTACTTC.

This clone was found once. J is TRBJ2-2 and V is TRBV10-1; no reliable D call. This CDR3 is 13 amino acids long. V was shortened by 5 bases and J by 2 bases, with 6 bases between the two germline ends. Germline CDR1 and CDR2: WNHNN and SYGVQD (reference sequence). CDR3 coding DNA: TGCGCCAGCAGTTTAGGAAACACCGGGGAGCTGTTTTTT. It translates to CASSLGNTGELFF.

The V and J genes are TRBV5-1 and TRBJ2-1; possibly TRBD1 or TRBD2 for D (5 bases each). Trimming pared 4 bases from V and 6 bases from J, leaving 14 bases between. Germline CDR1 SGHRS, CDR2 YFSETQ. The CDR3 is made up of 14 amino acids. The DNA of the CDR3 is TGCGCCAGCAGCCTGGAGGAGCAGGGCAATGAGCAGTTCTTC. It specifies CASSLEEQGNEQFF.

V usage is TRBV5-1 and J usage is TRBJ2-2; 7 bases match TRBD1. Germline V gene lookup returns CDR1 SGHRS and CDR2 YFSETQ. The CDR3 loop spans 16 amino acids. With 1 base clipped from V and 6 bases from J, the junction kept 9 bases outside the gene matches. The CDR3 spells CASSLRSRQGAGELFF. The CDR3 nucleotides are TGCGCCAGCAGCTTGCGCTCGAGACAGGGTGCCGGGGAGCTGTTTTTT.

V is TRBV6-1 and J is TRBJ2-7; 9 bases match TRBD1. V lost 7 bases, J lost 5 bases, and 6 bases stayed unmatched. Germline V CDR1 and CDR2: MNHNS, SASEGT. The CDR3 sequence is 13 residues long. Here the CDR3 DNA reads TGTGCCAGCACCCGGACAGGGGTTCACGAGCAGTACTTC. Encoded protein: CASTRTGVHEQYF.

The V call is TRBV6-1, the J call TRBJ1-1, with 8 positions matching TRBD1. The V gene's germline CDR1 is MNHNS and CDR2 SASEGT. The CDR3 loop spans 15 amino acids. Trimming cost V 6 bases and J 3 bases; bases outside gene matches: 9. DNA of the CDR3: TGTGCCAGCAGCGACAGGGGTTCGTTCGACACTGAAGCTTTCTTT. Protein sequence: CASSDRGSFDTEAFF.

The chain uses TRBV6-6 and TRBJ2-1; 11 bases map to TRBD2. Trimming cost V 7 bases and J 4 bases; bases outside gene matches: 6. This CDR3 has 15 residues. Germline values: CDR1 MNHNY, CDR2 SVGAGI (reference sequence). CDR3 sequence reads: CASNAIAGGYNEQFF. Written as DNA, the CDR3 is TGTGCCAGCAACGCCATAGCGGGAGGGTACAATGAGCAGTTCTTC.

The rearrangement uses TRBV14 and TRBJ2-7; D is ambiguous. Germline CDR1 reads SGHDN; CDR2 reads FVKESK. The CDR3 sequence is 14 residues long. The V and J ends lost 2 bases and 2 bases respectively, with 10 bases between them. CDR3 DNA sequence: TGTGCCAGCAGCCAAACTGGCGGCGCCTACGAGCAGTACTTC. Protein product: CASSQTGGAYEQYF.

This chain uses TRBV5-1 with TRBJ1-1; TRBD1 agrees at 7 bases. This CDR3 spans 18 amino acids. Per germline, CDR1 SGHRS and CDR2 YFSETQ. The trim removed 1 base at V and 4 bases at J, leaving 16 bases unmatched. The CDR3 coding sequence is TGCGCCAGCAGCTTGAGTATGAGGGGGACAGCGGTAAGCACTGAAGCTTTCTTT. Translating it yields CASSLSMRGTAVSTEAFF.

V gene TRBV7-3 combines with J gene TRBJ2-5, with D perhaps being TRBD1 or TRBD2 (7 bases each). CDR1 SGHTA and CDR2 FQGTGA come from the germline V gene. The CDR3 extends over 16 amino acids. V lost 1 base to trimming and J lost 2 bases, with 14 bases between them. CDR3 sequence: CASSLNIRGGQETQYF. CDR3 DNA: TGTGCCAGCAGCTTAAATATCAGGGGGGGACAAGAGACCCAGTACTTC. The whole variable domain, filled in from reference TRBV7-3 and TRBJ2-5, reads GAGVSQTPSNKVTEKGKYVELRCDPISGHTALYWYRQSLGQGPEFLIYFQGTGAADDSGLPNDRFFAVRPEGSVSTLKIQRTERGDSAVYLCASSLNIRGGQETQYFGPGTRLLVL.

V usage is TRBV10-3 and J usage is TRBJ1-5; TRBD1 matches at 9 bases. CDR1 ENHRY and CDR2 SYGVKD come from the germline V gene. V was pared by 6 bases and J by 6 bases, with 6 bases of the junction left unmatched. This CDR3 spans 14 amino acids. The CDR3 nucleotides read TGTGCCATCAGCCGGGACAGGGAGGGTCAGCCCCAGCATTTT. Its translation is CAISRDREGQPQHF.

Comments on this clone: Other DNA sequences from this sample encode an identical CDR3 as well. The chain links TRBV28 to TRBJ2-4, with D perhaps TRBD2 (5 bases). The CDR3 is made up of 14 amino acids. Germline values: CDR1 MDHEN, CDR2 SYDVKM. The ends were cut back, 1 base at V and 3 bases at J, with 7 bases in the middle. This CDR3 is CASSLSGVKNIQYF. CDR3 bases: TGTGCCAGCAGTTTATCCGGGGTCAAAAACATTCAGTACTTC.

To note about this clone: Other DNA sequences within the sample encode an identical CDR3. The chain couples TRBV9 to TRBJ2-7; no clear D gene. Germline V gives CDR1 SGDLS, CDR2 YYNGEE. V lost 2 bases to trimming and J lost 3 bases, with 9 bases between them. The CDR3 is made up of 13 amino acids. The CDR3 loop is CASSVGGSYEQYF. CDR3 coding DNA: TGTGCCAGCAGCGTTGGCGGAAGCTACGAGCAGTACTTC.

CDR3 nucleotides: TGTGCCAGTAGTATCCAGGGTCTAGCCAAAAACATTCAGTACTTC. It is translated as CASSIQGLAKNIQYF. The V and J genes are TRBV19 and TRBJ2-4, with D maybe TRBD1 (5 bases). The CDR3 consists of 15 residues. The V gene's germline CDR1 is LNHDA and CDR2 SQIVND (reference sequence). The V gene lost 3 bases and the J gene lost 0 bases, with 9 bases spanning the gap.

This sequence joins TRBV25-1 and TRBJ1-6; D gene unclear. Germline-derived CDR1 and CDR2 are MGHDK and SYGVNS. This CDR3 contains 13 residues. V gave up 1 base and J gave up 12 bases, with 10 bases separating them. CDR3 DNA: TGTGCCAGCAGTGAATCGAGTTCCGGACCCCTCCACTTT. Translating it yields CASSESSSGPLHF.

The chain carries TRBV4-2 and TRBJ2-2; 7 bases agree with TRBD2. Germline V CDR1 and CDR2: LGHNA, YNFKEQ. The CDR3 consists of 17 residues. V was clipped by 0 bases and J by 4 bases; unmatched bases: 8. CDR3 nucleotides: TGTGCCAGCAGCCAAGAACGGGCTGGGAGGGGCACCGGGGAGCTGTTTTTT. As protein: CASSQERAGRGTGELFF.

About this clone itself: Different DNA sequences within this sample yield the same CDR3. The chain recombines TRBV5-1 with TRBJ2-2; D perhaps matches TRBD2 (5 bases). There are 14 residues in the CDR3. Deletions cut 0 bases from V and 11 bases from J, with 14 bases between. CDR1 and CDR2 (germline): SGHRS, YFSETQ. The CDR3, as DNA: TGCGCCAGCAGCTTGGGCCATGTTACGGGAGAGCTGTTTTTT. Amino acid sequence: CASSLGHVTGELFF.

The V and J genes are TRBV30 and TRBJ1-1, with D possibly matching TRBD1 (5 bases). The germline gives CDR1 GTSNPN, CDR2 SVGIG (reference sequence). The CDR3 runs 14 residues. V lost 2 bases to trimming and J lost 6 bases, with 16 bases between them. CDR3 sequence reads: CAWSPGTEPPEAFF. CDR3 sequence (DNA): TGTGCCTGGAGTCCCGGGACCGAGCCCCCTGAAGCTTTCTTT.

The chain is built from TRBV5-1 and TRBJ2-5, with a tentative D call TRBD2 (6 bases). The V gene lost 0 bases and the J gene lost 4 bases, with 10 bases spanning the gap. The CDR3 contains 14 residues. Germline V gene lookup returns CDR1 SGHRS and CDR2 YFSETQ. CDR3 in amino acids: CASSLGGGLETQYF. The CDR3 DNA reads as TGCGCCAGCAGCTTGGGAGGAGGGCTAGAGACCCAGTACTTC.

V is TRBV10-3 and J is TRBJ2-3; 8 bases line up with TRBD2. Germline V gives CDR1 ENHRY, CDR2 SYGVKD. J gave up 5 bases and V 3 bases, and 7 bases lay outside the gene matches. The CDR3 is 15 residues long. CDR3 in amino acids: CAISERSSGKDTQYF. CDR3 DNA: TGTGCCATCAGTGAAAGGAGTAGCGGGAAAGATACGCAGTATTTT.

This chain joins TRBV7-7 and TRBJ2-7, with D perhaps matching TRBD2 (5 bases). Trimming stripped 4 bases from V and 6 bases from J, with 13 bases between. The V gene's germline CDR1 is SSHAT and CDR2 FNYEAQ (reference sequence). The CDR3 has 13 amino acids. Here the CDR3 DNA reads TGTGCCAGCAGCTCCGGGGTGGCCGCCGAGCAGTACTTC. This gives the protein CASSSGVAAEQYF.

The chain uses TRBV2 and TRBJ1-5; TRBD1 might be the D (6 bases). CDR1 SNHLY and CDR2 FYNNEI come from the germline V gene. The CDR3 is made up of 16 amino acids. The ends were cut back, 6 bases at V and 0 bases at J, with 15 bases in the middle. In DNA form, the CDR3 reads TGTGCCAGCAGGGGACTGACAGGACCTAGCAATCAGCCCCAGCATTTT. This encodes CASRGLTGPSNQPQHF.

The chain recombines TRBV5-6 with TRBJ2-3, with D perhaps TRBD2 (6 bases). The V and J ends lost 4 bases and 5 bases respectively, with 20 bases between them. The germline CDR1 and CDR2 sequences are SGHDT and YYEEEE. The CDR3 has 16 residues. CDR3 sequence reads: CASSGTEWRDGDTQYF. The CDR3 DNA reads TGTGCCAGCAGCGGGACGGAATGGCGGGATGGAGATACGCAGTATTTT.

This clone has only one observation. J is TRBJ2-7 and V is TRBV7-8; D might be TRBD1 or TRBD2, each matching 5 bases. Trimming took off 5 bases at V and 4 bases at J, with 15 bases between the two ends. The CDR3 spans 14 residues. CDR1 is SGHVS, CDR2 FQNEAQ, per germline. Here the CDR3 DNA reads TGTGCCAGCAGCCCGGGGACGGCCGCTTACGAGCAGTACTTC. The encoded protein is CASSPGTAAYEQYF.